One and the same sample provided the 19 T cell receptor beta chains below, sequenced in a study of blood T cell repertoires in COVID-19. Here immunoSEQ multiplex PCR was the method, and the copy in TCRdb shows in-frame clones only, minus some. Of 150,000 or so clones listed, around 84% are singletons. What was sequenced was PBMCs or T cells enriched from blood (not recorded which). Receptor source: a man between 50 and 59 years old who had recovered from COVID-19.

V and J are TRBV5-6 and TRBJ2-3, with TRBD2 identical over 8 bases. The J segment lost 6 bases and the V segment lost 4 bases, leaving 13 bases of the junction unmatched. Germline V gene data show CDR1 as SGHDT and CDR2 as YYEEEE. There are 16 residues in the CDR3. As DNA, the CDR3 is TGTGCCAGCAGCCTGACTAGCGCGGGGGCGGTCGATACGCAGTATTTT. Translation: CASSLTSAGAVDTQYF.

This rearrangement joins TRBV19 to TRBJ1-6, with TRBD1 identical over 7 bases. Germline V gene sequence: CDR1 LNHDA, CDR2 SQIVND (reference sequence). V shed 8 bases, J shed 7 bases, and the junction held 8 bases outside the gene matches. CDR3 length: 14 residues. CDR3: CASRLRDSNSPLHF. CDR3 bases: TGTGCCAGTCGCCTCCGGGACAGCAATTCACCCCTCCACTTT.

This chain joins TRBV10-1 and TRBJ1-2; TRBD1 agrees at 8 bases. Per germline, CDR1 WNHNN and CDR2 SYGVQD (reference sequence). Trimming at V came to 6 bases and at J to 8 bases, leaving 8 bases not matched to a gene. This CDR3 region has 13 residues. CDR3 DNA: TGCGCCAGCAGCGACTCCCGGGACAGGGGCTACACCTTC. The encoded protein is CASSDSRDRGYTF.

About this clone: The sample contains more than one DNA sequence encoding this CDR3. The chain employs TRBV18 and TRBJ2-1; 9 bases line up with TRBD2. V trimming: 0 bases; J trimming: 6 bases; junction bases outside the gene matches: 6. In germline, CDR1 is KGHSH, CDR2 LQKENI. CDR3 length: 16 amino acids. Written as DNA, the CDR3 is TGTGCCAGCTCACCACCGGGACTAGCCGGAGGCAATGAGCAGTTCTTC. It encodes CASSPPGLAGGNEQFF.

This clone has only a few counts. CDR3 sequence reads: CASSSQGNTEAFF. DNA for the CDR3: TGTGCCAGCAGCTCGCAGGGGAACACTGAAGCTTTCTTT. J is TRBJ1-1 and V is TRBV7-6; possibly TRBD1 for D (5 bases). Trimming stripped 4 bases from V and 1 base from J, with 7 bases between. The CDR3 consists of 13 residues. CDR1 is SGHVS, CDR2 FNYEAQ, per germline. Full variable domain (remainder filled in from reference TRBV7-6 and TRBJ1-1): GAGVSQSPRYKVTKRGQDVALRCDPISGHVSLYWYRQALGQGPEFLTYFNYEAQQDKSGLPNDRFSAERPEGSISTLTIQRTEQRDSAMYRCASSSQGNTEAFFGQGTRLTVV.

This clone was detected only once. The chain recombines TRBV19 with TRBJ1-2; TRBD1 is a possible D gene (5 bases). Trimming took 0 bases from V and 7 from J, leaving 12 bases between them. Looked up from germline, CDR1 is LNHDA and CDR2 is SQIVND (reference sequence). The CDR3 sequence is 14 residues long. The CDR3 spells CASSIEAGVGGYTF. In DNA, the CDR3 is TGTGCCAGTAGTATAGAGGCGGGGGTCGGTGGCTACACCTTC.

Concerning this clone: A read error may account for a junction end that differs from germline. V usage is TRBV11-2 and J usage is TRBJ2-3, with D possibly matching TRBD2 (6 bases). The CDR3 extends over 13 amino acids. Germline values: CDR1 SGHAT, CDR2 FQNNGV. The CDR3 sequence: CASSLESGLATTF. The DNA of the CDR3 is TGTGCCAGCAGCTTAGAGTCGGGTCTAGCGACCACCTTT.

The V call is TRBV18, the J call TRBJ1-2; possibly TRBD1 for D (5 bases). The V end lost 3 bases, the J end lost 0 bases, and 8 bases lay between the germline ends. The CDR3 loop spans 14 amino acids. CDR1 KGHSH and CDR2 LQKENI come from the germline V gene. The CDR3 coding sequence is TGTGCCAGCTCACCCGCGACAGCTAACTATGGCTACACCTTC. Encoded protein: CASSPATANYGYTF.

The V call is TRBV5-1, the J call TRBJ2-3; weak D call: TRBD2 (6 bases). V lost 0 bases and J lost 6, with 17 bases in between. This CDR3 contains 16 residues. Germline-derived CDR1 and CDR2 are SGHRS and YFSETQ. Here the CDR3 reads CASSLDDPRRGDTQYF. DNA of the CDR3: TGCGCCAGCAGCTTGGATGATCCACGACGGGGGGATACGCAGTATTTT.

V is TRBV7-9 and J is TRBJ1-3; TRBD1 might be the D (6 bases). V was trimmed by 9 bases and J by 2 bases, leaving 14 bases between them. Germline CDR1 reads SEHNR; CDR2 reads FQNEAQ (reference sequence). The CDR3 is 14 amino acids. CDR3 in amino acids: CASLQQGAGNTIYF. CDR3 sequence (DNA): TGTGCCAGTCTCCAACAGGGAGCTGGAAACACCATATATTTT. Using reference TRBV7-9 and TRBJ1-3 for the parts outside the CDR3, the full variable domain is DTGVSQNPRHKITKRGQNVTFRCDPISEHNRLYWYRQTLGQGPEFLTYFQNEAQLEKSRLLSDRFSAERPKGSFSTLEIQRTEQGDSAMYLCASLQQGAGNTIYFGEGSWLTVV.

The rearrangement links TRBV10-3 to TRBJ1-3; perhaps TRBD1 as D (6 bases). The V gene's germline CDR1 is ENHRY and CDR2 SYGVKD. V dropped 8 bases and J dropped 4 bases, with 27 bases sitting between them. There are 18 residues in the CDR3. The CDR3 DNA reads TGTGCCATCCAGGGGTCCCTAGGGGCGATCTCCTCCGGAAACACCATATATTTT. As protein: CAIQGSLGAISSGNTIYF.

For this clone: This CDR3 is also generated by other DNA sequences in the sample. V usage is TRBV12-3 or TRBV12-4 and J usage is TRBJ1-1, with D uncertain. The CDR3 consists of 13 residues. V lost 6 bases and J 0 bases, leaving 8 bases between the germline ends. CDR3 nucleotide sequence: TGTGCCAGCAGCCTTCGGGTGAACACTGAAGCTTTCTTT. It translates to CASSLRVNTEAFF.

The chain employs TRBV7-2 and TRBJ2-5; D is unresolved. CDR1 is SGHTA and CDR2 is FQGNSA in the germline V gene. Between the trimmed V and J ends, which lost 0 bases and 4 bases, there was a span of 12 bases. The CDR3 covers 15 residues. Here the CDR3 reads CASSLARIRRETQYF. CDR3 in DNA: TGTGCCAGCAGCTTAGCGCGAATTCGTCGAGAGACCCAGTACTTC.

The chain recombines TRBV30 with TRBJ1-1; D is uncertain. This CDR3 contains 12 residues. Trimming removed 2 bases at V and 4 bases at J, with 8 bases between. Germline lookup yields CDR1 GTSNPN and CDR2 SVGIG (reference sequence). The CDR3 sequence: CAWSRVSTEAFF. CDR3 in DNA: TGTGCCTGGAGTAGAGTAAGCACTGAAGCTTTCTTT.

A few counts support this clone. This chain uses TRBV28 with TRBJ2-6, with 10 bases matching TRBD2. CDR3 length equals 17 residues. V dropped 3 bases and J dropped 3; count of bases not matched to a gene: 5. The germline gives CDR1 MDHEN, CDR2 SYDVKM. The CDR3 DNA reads TGTGCCAGCAGTTTGAGCGGGGGGGCTCGTGGGGCCAACGTCCTGACTTTC. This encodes CASSLSGGARGANVLTF. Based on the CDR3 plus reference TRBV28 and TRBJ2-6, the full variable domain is DVKVTQSSRYLVKRTGEKVFLECVQDMDHENMFWYRQDPGLGLRLIYFSYDVKMKEKGDIPEGYSVSREKKERFSLILESASTNQTSMYLCASSLSGGARGANVLTFGAGSRLTVL.

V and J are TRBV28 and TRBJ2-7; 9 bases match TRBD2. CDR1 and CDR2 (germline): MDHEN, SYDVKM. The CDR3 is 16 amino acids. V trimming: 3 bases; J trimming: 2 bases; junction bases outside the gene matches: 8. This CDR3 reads CASSFYSGGFAYEQYF. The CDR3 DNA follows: TGTGCCAGCAGTTTCTACAGCGGGGGGTTCGCCTACGAGCAGTACTTC. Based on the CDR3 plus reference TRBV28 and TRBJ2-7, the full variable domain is DVKVTQSSRYLVKRTGEKVFLECVQDMDHENMFWYRQDPGLGLRLIYFSYDVKMKEKGDIPEGYSVSREKKERFSLILESASTNQTSMYLCASSFYSGGFAYEQYFGPGTRLTVT.

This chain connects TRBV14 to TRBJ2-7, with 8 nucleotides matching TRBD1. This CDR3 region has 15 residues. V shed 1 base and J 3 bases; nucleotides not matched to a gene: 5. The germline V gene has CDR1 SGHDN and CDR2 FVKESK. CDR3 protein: CASSQAGQVFYEQYF. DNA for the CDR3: TGTGCCAGCAGCCAAGCGGGACAGGTTTTCTACGAGCAGTACTTC.

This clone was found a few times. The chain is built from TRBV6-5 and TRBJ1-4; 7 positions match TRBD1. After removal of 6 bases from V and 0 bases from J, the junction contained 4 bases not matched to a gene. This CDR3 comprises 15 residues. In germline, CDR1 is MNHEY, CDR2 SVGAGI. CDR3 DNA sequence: TGTGCCAGCAGCCGGGACAGAACAACTAATGAAAAACTGTTTTTT. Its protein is CASSRDRTTNEKLFF.

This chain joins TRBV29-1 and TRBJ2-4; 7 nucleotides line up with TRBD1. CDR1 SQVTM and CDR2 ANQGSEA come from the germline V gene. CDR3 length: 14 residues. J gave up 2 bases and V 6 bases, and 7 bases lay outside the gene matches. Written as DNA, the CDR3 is TGCAGCGTGGCCACAGGGGTTACCAAAAACATTCAGTACTTC. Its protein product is CSVATGVTKNIQYF.